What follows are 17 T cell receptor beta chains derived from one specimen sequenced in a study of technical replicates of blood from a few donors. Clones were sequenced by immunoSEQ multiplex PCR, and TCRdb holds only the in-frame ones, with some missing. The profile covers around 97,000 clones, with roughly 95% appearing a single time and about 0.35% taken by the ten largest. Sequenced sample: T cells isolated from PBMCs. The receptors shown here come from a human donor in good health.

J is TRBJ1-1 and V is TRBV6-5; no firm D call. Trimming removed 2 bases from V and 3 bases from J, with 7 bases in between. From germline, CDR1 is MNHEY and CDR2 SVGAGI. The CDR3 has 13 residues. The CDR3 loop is CASSYGGYTEAFF. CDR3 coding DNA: TGTGCCAGCAGTTACGGAGGATACACTGAAGCTTTCTTT.

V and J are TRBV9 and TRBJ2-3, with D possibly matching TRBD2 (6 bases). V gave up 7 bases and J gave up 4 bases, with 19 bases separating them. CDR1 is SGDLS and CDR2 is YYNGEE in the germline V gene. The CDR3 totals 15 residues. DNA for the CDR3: TGTGCCAGCTCCATCGGGGGACTCTCCGCAGATACGCAGTATTTT. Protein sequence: CASSIGGLSADTQYF.

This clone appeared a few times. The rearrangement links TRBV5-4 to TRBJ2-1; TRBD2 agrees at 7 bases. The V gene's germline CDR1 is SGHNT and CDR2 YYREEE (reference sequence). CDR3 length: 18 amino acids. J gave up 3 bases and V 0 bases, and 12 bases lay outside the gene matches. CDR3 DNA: TGTGCCAGCAGCTTGGTTCTAGGGCTAGCGGCCTTCTACAATGAGCAGTTCTTC. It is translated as CASSLVLGLAAFYNEQFF.

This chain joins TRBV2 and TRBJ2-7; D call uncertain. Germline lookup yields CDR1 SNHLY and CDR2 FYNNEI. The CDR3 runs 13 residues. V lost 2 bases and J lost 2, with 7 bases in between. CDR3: CASSEPGTYEQYF. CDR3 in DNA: TGTGCCAGCAGTGAACCGGGTACCTACGAGCAGTACTTC.

The chain's CDR3 is CASSPVPDRALYGYTF. DNA of the CDR3: TGCGCCAGCAGCCCAGTCCCGGACAGGGCCCTCTATGGCTACACCTTC. The chain recombines TRBV4-1 with TRBJ1-2; 8 bases line up with TRBD1. The CDR3 runs to 16 residues. The V gene end was trimmed by 4 bases and the J gene end by 4 bases; junction bases not matched to a gene: 11. Germline V gene data show CDR1 as MGHRA and CDR2 as YSYEKL.

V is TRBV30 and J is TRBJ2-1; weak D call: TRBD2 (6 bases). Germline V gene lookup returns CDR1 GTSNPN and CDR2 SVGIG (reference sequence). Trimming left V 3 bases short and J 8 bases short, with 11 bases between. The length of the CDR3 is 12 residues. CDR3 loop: CAWRASEYEQFF. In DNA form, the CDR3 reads TGTGCCTGGAGGGCTAGCGAGTATGAGCAGTTCTTC.

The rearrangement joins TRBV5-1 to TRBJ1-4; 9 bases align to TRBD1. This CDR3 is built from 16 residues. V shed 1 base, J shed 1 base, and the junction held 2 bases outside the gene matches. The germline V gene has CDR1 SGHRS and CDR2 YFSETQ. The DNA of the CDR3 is TGCGCCAGCAGCTTGCGACAGGGGGGAACTAATGAAAAACTGTTTTTT. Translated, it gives CASSLRQGGTNEKLFF.

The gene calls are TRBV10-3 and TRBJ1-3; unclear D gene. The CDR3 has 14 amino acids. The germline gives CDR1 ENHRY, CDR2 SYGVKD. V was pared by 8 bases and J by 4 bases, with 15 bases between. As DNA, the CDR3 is TGTGCCATCGGCGTTCGGGGATCAGGAAACACCATATATTTT. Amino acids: CAIGVRGSGNTIYF.

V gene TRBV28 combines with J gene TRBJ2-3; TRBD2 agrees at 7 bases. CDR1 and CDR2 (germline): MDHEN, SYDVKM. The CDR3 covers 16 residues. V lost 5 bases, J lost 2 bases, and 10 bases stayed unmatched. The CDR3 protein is CASSGGGGSITDTQYF. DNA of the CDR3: TGTGCCAGCAGTGGGGGAGGCGGGAGTATCACAGATACGCAGTATTTT.

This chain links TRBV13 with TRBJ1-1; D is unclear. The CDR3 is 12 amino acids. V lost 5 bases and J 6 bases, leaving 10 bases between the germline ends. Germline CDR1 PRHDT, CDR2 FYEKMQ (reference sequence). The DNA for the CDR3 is TGTGCCAGCAGCACTAACGGCCCTGAAGCTTTCTTT. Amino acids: CASSTNGPEAFF.

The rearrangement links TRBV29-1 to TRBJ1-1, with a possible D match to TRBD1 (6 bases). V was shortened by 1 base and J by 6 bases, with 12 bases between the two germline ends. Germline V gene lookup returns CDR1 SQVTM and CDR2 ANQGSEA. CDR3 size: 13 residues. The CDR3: CSVEGQAYSEAFF. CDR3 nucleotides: TGCAGCGTTGAAGGACAGGCCTATTCTGAAGCTTTCTTT.

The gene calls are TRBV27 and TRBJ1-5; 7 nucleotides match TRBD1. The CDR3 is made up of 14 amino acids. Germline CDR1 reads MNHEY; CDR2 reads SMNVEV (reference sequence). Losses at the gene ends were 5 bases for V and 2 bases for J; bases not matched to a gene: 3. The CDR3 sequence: CASSPGQGNQPQHF. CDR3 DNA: TGTGCCAGCAGTCCAGGACAGGGCAATCAGCCCCAGCATTTT.

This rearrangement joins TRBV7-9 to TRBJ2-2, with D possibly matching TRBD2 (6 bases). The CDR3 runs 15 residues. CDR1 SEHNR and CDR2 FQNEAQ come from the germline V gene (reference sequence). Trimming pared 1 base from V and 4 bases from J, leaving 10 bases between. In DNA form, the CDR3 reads TGTGCCAGCAGCTTAGAACCGGAGGGCACCGGGGAGCTGTTTTTT. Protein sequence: CASSLEPEGTGELFF.

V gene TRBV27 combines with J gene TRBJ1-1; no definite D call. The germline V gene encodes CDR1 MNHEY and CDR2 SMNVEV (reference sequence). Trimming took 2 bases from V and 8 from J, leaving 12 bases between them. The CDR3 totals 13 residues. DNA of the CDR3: TGTGCCAGCAGTTTAAATGGGAGAAACGAAGCTTTCTTT. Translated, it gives CASSLNGRNEAFF.

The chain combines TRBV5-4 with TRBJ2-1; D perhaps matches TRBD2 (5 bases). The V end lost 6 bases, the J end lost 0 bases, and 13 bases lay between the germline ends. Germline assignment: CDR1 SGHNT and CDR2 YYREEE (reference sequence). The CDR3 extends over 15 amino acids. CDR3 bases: TGTGCCAGCAAGGCGGGCAGCCTCTCCTACAATGAGCAGTTCTTC. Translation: CASKAGSLSYNEQFF.

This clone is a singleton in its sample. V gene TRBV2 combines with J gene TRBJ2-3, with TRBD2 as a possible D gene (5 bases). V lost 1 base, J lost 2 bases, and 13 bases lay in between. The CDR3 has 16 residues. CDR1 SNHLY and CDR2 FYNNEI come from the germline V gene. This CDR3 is CASSEVSAEITDTQYF. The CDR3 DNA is TGTGCCAGCAGTGAAGTATCAGCGGAGATCACAGATACGCAGTATTTT.

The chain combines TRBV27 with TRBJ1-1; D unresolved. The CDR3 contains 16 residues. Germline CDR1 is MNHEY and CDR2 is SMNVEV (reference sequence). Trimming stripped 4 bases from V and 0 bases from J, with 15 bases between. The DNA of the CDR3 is TGTGCCAGCAGTTCGGCTAGCACAATGATGAACACTGAAGCTTTCTTT. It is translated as CASSSASTMMNTEAFF.